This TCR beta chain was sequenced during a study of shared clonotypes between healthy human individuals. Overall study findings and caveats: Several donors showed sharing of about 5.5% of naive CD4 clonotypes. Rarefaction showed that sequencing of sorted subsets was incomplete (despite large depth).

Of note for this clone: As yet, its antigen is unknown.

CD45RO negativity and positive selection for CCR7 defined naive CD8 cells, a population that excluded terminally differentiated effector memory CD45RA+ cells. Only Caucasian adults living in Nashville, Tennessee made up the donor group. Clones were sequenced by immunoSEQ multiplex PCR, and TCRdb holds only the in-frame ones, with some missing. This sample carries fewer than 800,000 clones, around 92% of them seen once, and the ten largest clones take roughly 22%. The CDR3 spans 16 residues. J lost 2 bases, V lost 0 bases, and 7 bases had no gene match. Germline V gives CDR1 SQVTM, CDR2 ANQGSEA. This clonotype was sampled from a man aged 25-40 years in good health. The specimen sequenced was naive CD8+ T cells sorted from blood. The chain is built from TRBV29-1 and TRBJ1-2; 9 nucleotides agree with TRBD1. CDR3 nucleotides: TGCAGCGTTGAAGATCCCGAGACAGGGGGGAACTATGGCTACACCTTC. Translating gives CSVEDPETGGNYGYTF.